The 13 T cell receptor beta chains in this list originate from one sample, sequenced in a study of blood T cell repertoires in COVID-19. Only in-frame clones appear in the TCRdb table, and some are missing; sequencing was by immunoSEQ multiplex PCR. The sample yields around 370,000 clones, about 89% seen once. Sample: peripheral blood. Receptor source: a woman aged 45-65 years with COVID-19, enrolled during active disease.

The chain carries TRBV9 and TRBJ1-3; a possible D gene is TRBD1 (6 bases). The CDR3 is made up of 13 amino acids. Per the germline V gene, CDR1 is SGDLS and CDR2 is YYNGEE. V was pared by 7 bases and J by 2 bases, with 10 bases between. CDR3 amino acids: CASATGPGNTIYF. Here the CDR3 DNA reads TGTGCCAGCGCCACAGGGCCTGGAAACACCATATATTTT.

The CDR3 DNA reads as TGTGCCAGTAGTATGACTCCTTTGGGCGGGAGTGACACCGGGGAGCTGTTTTTT. Translating it yields CASSMTPLGGSDTGELFF. V and J are TRBV19 and TRBJ2-2; 7 positions agree with TRBD2. Looked up from germline, CDR1 is LNHDA and CDR2 is SQIVND (reference sequence). V lost 3 bases, J lost 3 bases, and 13 bases stayed unmatched. The CDR3 contains 18 residues.

CDR3 region: CASSRTGEYSYNEQFF. The DNA for the CDR3 is TGTGCCAGCAGCCGCACAGGGGAGTACTCCTACAATGAGCAGTTCTTC. This chain joins TRBV3-1 (or the pseudogene TRBV3-2) and TRBJ2-1, with 7 nucleotides matching TRBD1. The CDR3 covers 16 residues. V lost 4 bases and J lost 0; bases outside the gene matches: 6. Germline-derived CDR1 and CDR2 are LGHDT and YNNKEL (reference sequence).

Of note for this clone: At one boundary the junction diverges from the germline segment, which might be a read error. J is TRBJ2-5 and V is TRBV7-7, with D unresolved. Germline assignment: CDR1 SSHAT and CDR2 FNYEAQ (reference sequence). The length of the CDR3 is 12 residues. As DNA, the CDR3 is TGTGCTAGCAGCTCCTCCCGGGAGACCCAGTACTTC. Its protein is CASSSSRETQYF. The full variable domain, completed using reference TRBV7-7 and TRBJ2-5, is GAGVSQSPRYKVTKRGQDVTLRCDPISSHATLYWYQQALGQGPEFLTYFNYEAQPDKSGLPSDRFSAERPEGSISTLTIQRTEQRDSAMYRCASSSSRETQYFGPGTRLLVL.

V and J are TRBV3-1 (or the pseudogene TRBV3-2) and TRBJ2-7, with unresolved D. This CDR3 is built from 13 residues. Trimming left V 4 bases short and J 1 base short, with 8 bases between. Germline V gene sequence: CDR1 LGHDT, CDR2 YNNKEL (reference sequence). The CDR3 loop is CASSRLASYEQYF. DNA for the CDR3: TGTGCCAGCAGCCGTCTTGCGTCCTACGAGCAGTACTTC.

The chain joins TRBV29-1 to TRBJ2-2; 9 nucleotides line up with TRBD1. V dropped 7 bases and J dropped 5; count of bases not matched to a gene: 8. The germline V gene has CDR1 SQVTM and CDR2 ANQGSEA. This CDR3 region has 14 residues. CDR3 loop: CSAEGQGSTGELFF. The CDR3 coding sequence is TGCAGCGCGGAGGGACAGGGTTCGACCGGGGAGCTGTTTTTT.

This sequence joins TRBV10-1 and TRBJ2-7; 7 bases align to TRBD2. CDR1 and CDR2 from the germline V gene are WNHNN and SYGVQD (reference sequence). The trim removed 2 bases at V and 0 bases at J, leaving 10 bases unmatched. The CDR3 loop spans 17 amino acids. The CDR3 DNA reads as TGCGCCAGCAGTGAGCCCAGGGACTACGGGAACTCCTACGAGCAGTACTTC. Its translation: CASSEPRDYGNSYEQYF.

The chain couples TRBV15 to TRBJ1-4; D is unclear. This CDR3 contains 15 residues. Germline assignment: CDR1 LNHNV and CDR2 YYDKDF (reference sequence). The ends were cut back, 4 bases at V and 7 bases at J, with 16 bases in the middle. DNA for the CDR3: TGTGCCACCAGCACCCCTGGGAGGCGGAGTGAAAAACTGTTTTTT. The encoded protein is CATSTPGRRSEKLFF.

The rearrangement links TRBV4-3 to TRBJ2-1, with D perhaps TRBD2 (5 bases). V lost 1 base to trimming and J lost 8 bases, with 15 bases between them. CDR1 is LGHNA and CDR2 is YSLEER in the germline V gene. This CDR3 is 15 amino acids long. The CDR3 spells CASSQVGEGLHEQFF. The CDR3, as DNA: TGCGCCAGCAGCCAAGTCGGGGAAGGGTTACATGAGCAGTTCTTC.

J is TRBJ1-2 and V is TRBV7-2, with D uncertain. The germline V gene encodes CDR1 SGHTA and CDR2 FQGNSA. The germline V and J ends were trimmed by 1 base and 4 bases, with 16 bases remaining between them. This CDR3 spans 16 amino acids. This CDR3 is CASSLGPPAGGYGYTF. In DNA form, the CDR3 reads TGTGCCAGCAGCTTAGGCCCCCCGGCCGGCGGCTATGGCTACACCTTC.

The chain employs TRBV6-5 and TRBJ1-1, with D unresolved. The V and J ends lost 0 bases and 1 base respectively, with 6 bases between them. The length of the CDR3 is 14 residues. The germline CDR1 and CDR2 sequences are MNHEY and SVGAGI. The CDR3 DNA is TGTGCCAGCAGTTACTCAAGACAGAACACTGAAGCTTTCTTT. Its translation is CASSYSRQNTEAFF.

This chain joins TRBV19 and TRBJ2-6, with 8 bases lining up with TRBD1. V lost 9 bases to trimming and J lost 4 bases; unmatched junction nucleotides: 5. The CDR3 has 14 amino acids. CDR1 is LNHDA and CDR2 is SQIVND in the germline V gene (reference sequence). As DNA, the CDR3 is TGTGCCAGCGACAGGGGTTCAGGGGCCAACGTCCTGACTTTC. This codes for CASDRGSGANVLTF.

DNA of the CDR3: TGTGCCAGTAGTAACCACGGTGGGAGAGCAGATACGCAGTATTTT. Translated: CASSNHGGRADTQYF. The chain couples TRBV19 to TRBJ2-3, with D possibly matching TRBD2 (5 bases). Trimming cost V 4 bases and J 4 bases, with 15 bases left between them. CDR1 LNHDA and CDR2 SQIVND come from the germline V gene (reference sequence). CDR3 length: 15 amino acids.